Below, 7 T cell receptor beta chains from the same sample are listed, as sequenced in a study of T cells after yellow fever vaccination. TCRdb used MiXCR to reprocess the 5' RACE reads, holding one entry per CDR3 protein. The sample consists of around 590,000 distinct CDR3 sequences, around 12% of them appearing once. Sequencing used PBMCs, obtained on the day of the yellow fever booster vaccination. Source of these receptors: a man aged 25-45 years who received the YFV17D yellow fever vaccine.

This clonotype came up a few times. The CDR3 is CASSQGLAGANVLTF. CDR3 nucleotide sequence: TGCGCCAGCAGCCAAGGGTTGGCTGGGGCCAACGTCCTGACTTTC. The V and J genes are TRBV4-3 and TRBJ2-6, with D uncertain. The ends were cut back, 1 base at V and 2 bases at J, with 6 bases in the middle. Germline V gene data show CDR1 as LGHNA and CDR2 as YSLEER. This CDR3 is built from 15 residues.

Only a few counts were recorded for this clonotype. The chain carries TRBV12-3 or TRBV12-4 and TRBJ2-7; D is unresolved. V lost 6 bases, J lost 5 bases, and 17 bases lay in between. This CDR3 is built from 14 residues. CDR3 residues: CASRPGRNPHEQYF. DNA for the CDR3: TGTGCCAGCAGACCGGGCAGGAACCCCCACGAGCAGTACTTC.

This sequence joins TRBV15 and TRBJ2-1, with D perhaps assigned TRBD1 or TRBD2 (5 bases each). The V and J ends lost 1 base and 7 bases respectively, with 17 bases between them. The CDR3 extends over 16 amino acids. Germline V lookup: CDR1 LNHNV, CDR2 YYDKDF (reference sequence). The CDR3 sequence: CATSRAGSRAPNEQFF. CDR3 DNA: TGTGCCACCAGCAGAGCGGGGTCCAGGGCCCCAAATGAGCAGTTCTTC.

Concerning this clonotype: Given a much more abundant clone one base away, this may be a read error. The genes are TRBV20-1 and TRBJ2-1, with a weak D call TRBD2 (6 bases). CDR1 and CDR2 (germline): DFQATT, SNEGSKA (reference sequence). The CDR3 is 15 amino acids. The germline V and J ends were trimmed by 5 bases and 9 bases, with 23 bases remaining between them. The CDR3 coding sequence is TGCAGTGCTCTGAGAGGGGCTAACGGGAGTAGTGAGCAGTTCTTC. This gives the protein CSALRGANGSSEQFF.

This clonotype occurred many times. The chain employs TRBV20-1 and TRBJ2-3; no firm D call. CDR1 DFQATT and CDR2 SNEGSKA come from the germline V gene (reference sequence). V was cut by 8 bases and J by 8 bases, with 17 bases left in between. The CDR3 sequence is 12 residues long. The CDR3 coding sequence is TGCAGTCTGAGACGGTTCAGTGCTACGCAGTATTTT. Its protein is CSLRRFSATQYF.

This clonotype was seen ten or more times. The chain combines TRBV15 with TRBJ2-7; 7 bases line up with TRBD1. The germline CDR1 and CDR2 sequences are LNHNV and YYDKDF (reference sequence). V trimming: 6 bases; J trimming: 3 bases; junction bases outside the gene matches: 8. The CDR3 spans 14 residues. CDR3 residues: CATSSQGEFYEQYF. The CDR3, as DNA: TGTGCCACCAGTTCCCAGGGGGAGTTCTACGAGCAGTACTTC.

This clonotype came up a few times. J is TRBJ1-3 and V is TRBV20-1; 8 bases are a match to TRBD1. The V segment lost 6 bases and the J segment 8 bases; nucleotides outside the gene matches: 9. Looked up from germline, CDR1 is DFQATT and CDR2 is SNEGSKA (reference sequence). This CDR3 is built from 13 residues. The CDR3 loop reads CSARSGGGDTIYF. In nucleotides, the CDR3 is TGCAGTGCCAGGTCAGGGGGCGGCGACACCATATATTTT.